This T cell receptor beta chain was observed in a study of T cell repertoires in cytomegalovirus infection. Points from the study as a whole: Based on cumulative public TCR beta family frequency, carriers of CMV plus the relevant HLA were identified. Within the response measured ex vivo, HLA-C-restricted CMV-specific TCR beta clonotypes were dominant.

The CDR3 runs to 14 residues. Germline V CDR1 and CDR2: SGHNT, YYREEE (reference sequence). With 3 bases removed from V and 4 bases from J, the gap between germline ends came to 13 bases. TCRdb reprocessed the reads via MiXCR and lists one record per CDR3 protein. The repertoire includes under 200,000 distinct CDR3 sequences, 28% of them detected once, and just over 30% sits in the top ten. Concerning this clonotype itself: The antigen remains unidentified.

The clonotype comes from a human donor in good health (CMV status not recorded). Some clones in this sample may be carry-over from other donors' samples. The specimen sequenced was PBMCs. The rearrangement joins TRBV5-4 to TRBJ2-5; no clear D. The CDR3 loop reads CASSSGPLPETQYF. The CDR3 bases are TGTGCCAGCAGCTCCGGCCCACTACCAGAGACCCAGTACTTC.